This T cell receptor (beta chain) stems from a study of T cell responses to AZD1222 COVID-19 vaccine. This clone was recorded a few times. Its antigen is still unknown. Broader study findings: Close to half of all spike-specific TCRs reportedly target regions of the variants that are unmutated. Vaccine-related CD4 TCRs covered spike, predominating at 160-218 and 743-854. Scientists sampled the repertoires only once the peak T cell response had passed. The donor group comprised mostly white British people and more females; the analysis possibly underestimated clonal diversity.

TCRdb's copy holds only in-frame clones and misses some; the assay was immunoSEQ multiplex PCR. The repertoire has 93,000 or so clones, 91% of them found once; the top ten carry about 50%. This specimen consisted of peripheral blood, obtained on day 0 of AZD1222 vaccination. The clonotype comes from an adult in good health.

This CDR3 reads CASSPIGGGRITEAFF. The CDR3 DNA reads TGTGCCAGCTCACCGATCGGGGGGGGCCGTATCACTGAAGCTTTCTTT. This rearrangement joins TRBV18 to TRBJ1-1, with D maybe TRBD1 (6 bases). This CDR3 is built from 16 residues. Germline assignment: CDR1 KGHSH and CDR2 LQKENI. V lost 3 bases to trimming and J lost 4 bases, with 18 bases between them.